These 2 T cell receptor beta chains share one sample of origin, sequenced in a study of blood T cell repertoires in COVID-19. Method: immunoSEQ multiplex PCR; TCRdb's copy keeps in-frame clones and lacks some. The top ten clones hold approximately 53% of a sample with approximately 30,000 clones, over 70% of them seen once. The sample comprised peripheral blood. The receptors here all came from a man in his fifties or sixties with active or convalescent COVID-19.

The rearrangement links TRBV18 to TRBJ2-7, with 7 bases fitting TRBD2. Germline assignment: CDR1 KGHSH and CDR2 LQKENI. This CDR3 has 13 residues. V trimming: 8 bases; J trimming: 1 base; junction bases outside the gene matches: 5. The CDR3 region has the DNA TGTGCCAGCACCCTCGGGGGGTCCTACGAGCAGTACTTC. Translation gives CASTLGGSYEQYF.

As DNA, the CDR3 is TGTGCCAGCAGCGAAATACAGGGCTACTATGGCTACACCTTC. Translated: CASSEIQGYYGYTF. The rearrangement joins TRBV5-6 to TRBJ1-2; D perhaps matches TRBD1 (6 bases). CDR1 SGHDT and CDR2 YYEEEE come from the germline V gene. CDR3 length: 14 amino acids. Trimming shortened V by 4 bases and J by 3 bases, and 13 bases separated the two germline ends.